Here is one TCR beta chain with its context. Its target is not known. TCRdb re-called the 5' RACE reads through MiXCR, storing one row per CDR3 protein. The sample has about 1.7 million distinct CDR3 sequences, around 29% seen once; the top ten hold around 0.3%. The data were obtained in a study of identical twins. Findings of the study overall: Cord blood's abundant beta clonotypes had fewer insertions, unlike memory repertoires. Models came in too low on out-of-frame TCR alpha sharing in monozygotic twins.

V shed 0 bases, J shed 2 bases, and the junction held 6 bases outside the gene matches. CDR3 length: 17 amino acids. Germline V gene data show CDR1 as MGHRA and CDR2 as YSYEKL. Sequencing input: cord blood. The source of this sequence is a newborn girl in good health. The V call is TRBV4-1, the J call TRBJ2-1; 8 bases map to TRBD2. CDR3: CASSQDPRTSTYNEQFF. DNA of the CDR3: TGCGCCAGCAGCCAAGACCCCCGGACTAGCACCTACAATGAGCAGTTCTTC.